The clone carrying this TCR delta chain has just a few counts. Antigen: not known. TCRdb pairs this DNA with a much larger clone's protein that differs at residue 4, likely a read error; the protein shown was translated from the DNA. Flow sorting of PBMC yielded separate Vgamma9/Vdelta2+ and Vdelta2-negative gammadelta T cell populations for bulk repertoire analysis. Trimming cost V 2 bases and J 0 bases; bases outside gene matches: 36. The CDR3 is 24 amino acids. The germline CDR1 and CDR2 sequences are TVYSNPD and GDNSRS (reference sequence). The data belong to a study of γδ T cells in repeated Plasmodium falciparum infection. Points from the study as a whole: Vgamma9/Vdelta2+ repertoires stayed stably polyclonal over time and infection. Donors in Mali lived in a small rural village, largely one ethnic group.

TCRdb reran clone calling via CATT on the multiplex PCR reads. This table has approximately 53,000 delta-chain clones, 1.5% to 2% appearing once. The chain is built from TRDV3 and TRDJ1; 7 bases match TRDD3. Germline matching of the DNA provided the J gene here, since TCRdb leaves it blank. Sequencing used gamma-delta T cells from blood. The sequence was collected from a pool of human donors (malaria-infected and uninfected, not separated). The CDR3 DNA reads TGTGCCTTTCAGAAACCAAAATACGTTCATTATGGAGGATACGGTAGAACAAACACCGATAAACTCATCTTT. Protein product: CAFQKPKYVHYGGYGRTNTDKLIF.